Listed here are 21 T cell receptor beta chains from one sample, sequenced in a study of blood T cell repertoires in COVID-19. Here immunoSEQ multiplex PCR was the method, and the copy in TCRdb shows in-frame clones only, minus some. The table records fewer than 300,000 clones, 91% of them present only once. The sequencing sample was made of peripheral blood. These receptors all come from a person in their late teens or twenties with COVID-19, enrolled during active disease.

This clone was counted once. This sequence joins TRBV4-1 and TRBJ2-5; the D gene is possibly TRBD2 (6 bases). CDR1 is MGHRA, CDR2 YSYEKL, per germline. The CDR3 sequence is 14 residues long. Trimming left V 0 bases short and J 5 bases short, with 10 bases between. The CDR3 region is CASSQDVLAETQYF. DNA for the CDR3: TGCGCCAGCAGCCAAGATGTACTAGCCGAGACCCAGTACTTC.

The chain links TRBV28 to TRBJ1-6; D call uncertain. V was pared by 3 bases and J by 7 bases, with 10 bases between. The CDR3 sequence is 14 residues long. Germline V gene lookup returns CDR1 MDHEN and CDR2 SYDVKM. The DNA of the CDR3 is TGTGCCAGCAGTTTTAGAGGTGGGAATTCACCCCTCCACTTT. Protein sequence: CASSFRGGNSPLHF. Using reference TRBV28 and TRBJ1-6 for the parts outside the CDR3, the full variable domain is DVKVTQSSRYLVKRTGEKVFLECVQDMDHENMFWYRQDPGLGLRLIYFSYDVKMKEKGDIPEGYSVSREKKERFSLILESASTNQTSMYLCASSFRGGNSPLHFGNGTRLTVT.

The chain carries TRBV9 and TRBJ2-4; tentative D call: TRBD1 (6 bases). Germline V gene sequence: CDR1 SGDLS, CDR2 YYNGEE. CDR3 length: 18 residues. V lost 4 bases, J lost 4 bases, and 24 bases lay in between. The CDR3 spells CASSSDPALGGKKNIQYF. The CDR3 region has the DNA TGTGCCAGCAGCTCCGACCCAGCCCTTGGGGGCAAAAAAAACATTCAGTACTTC. Full variable domain (outside the CDR3, taken from reference TRBV9 and TRBJ2-4): DSGVTQTPKHLITATGQRVTLRCSPRSGDLSVYWYQQSLDQGLQFLIQYYNGEERAKGNILERFSAQQFPDLHSELNLSSLELGDSALYFCASSSDPALGGKKNIQYFGAGTRLSVL.

This chain uses TRBV9 with TRBJ2-7; D call uncertain. The ends were cut back, 0 bases at V and 2 bases at J, with 6 bases in the middle. The CDR3 is 13 residues long. Germline lookup yields CDR1 SGDLS and CDR2 YYNGEE. CDR3 bases: TGTGCCAGCAGCGTAGCGCTAACCTACGAGCAGTACTTC. Amino acid sequence: CASSVALTYEQYF.

A single count supports this clone. The identical CDR3 is also encoded by other nucleotide sequences in the sample. The CDR3 DNA sequence: TGTGCCAGCAGTTTCAGCGGGAGAGGGGAGACCCAGTACTTC. Residues: CASSFSGRGETQYF. This chain uses TRBV27 with TRBJ2-5; TRBD2 agrees at 8 bases. V shed 3 bases and J 5 bases; nucleotides not matched to a gene: 5. CDR1 MNHEY and CDR2 SMNVEV come from the germline V gene (reference sequence). The CDR3 is 14 residues long.

The chain combines TRBV6-1 with TRBJ2-3, with D possibly being TRBD2 (8 bases). Trimming shortened V by 2 bases and J by 3 bases, and 18 bases separated the two germline ends. The length of the CDR3 is 17 residues. Germline V lookup: CDR1 MNHNS, CDR2 SASEGT. CDR3 sequence: CASSEREGGGLTDTQYF. In DNA form, the CDR3 reads TGTGCCAGCAGTGAACGGGAGGGAGGGGGCCTGACAGATACGCAGTATTTT.

V gene TRBV19 combines with J gene TRBJ2-5, with TRBD2 matching 7 bases. The CDR3 length is 15 residues. CDR1 LNHDA and CDR2 SQIVND come from the germline V gene (reference sequence). Germline trimming cut 5 bases from V and 5 bases from J; bases unmatched to any gene: 11. CDR3 loop: CASSPPAGVGETQYF. The CDR3 region has the DNA TGTGCCAGTAGTCCTCCTGCGGGAGTCGGTGAGACCCAGTACTTC.

J is TRBJ2-5 and V is TRBV5-1; D remains unclear. V was shortened by 0 bases and J by 5 bases, with 8 bases between the two germline ends. This CDR3 is 13 amino acids long. In germline, CDR1 is SGHRS, CDR2 YFSETQ. CDR3 sequence: CASSLAFQETQYF. In DNA, the CDR3 is TGCGCCAGCAGCTTGGCCTTCCAGGAGACCCAGTACTTC.

The table lists this clone with a count of one. This chain uses TRBV5-6 with TRBJ2-5; possible D gene TRBD1, 6 bases. The V gene lost 2 bases and the J gene lost 3 bases, with 20 bases spanning the gap. Germline CDR1 and CDR2: SGHDT and YYEEEE. This CDR3 is 17 amino acids long. CDR3 sequence reads: CASSLNPYRDIEETQYF. The DNA of the CDR3 is TGTGCCAGCAGCTTAAACCCCTACCGGGACATCGAAGAGACCCAGTACTTC.

This chain uses TRBV7-8 with TRBJ2-1, with 7 bases lining up with TRBD1. The V segment lost 5 bases and the J segment 4 bases; nucleotides outside the gene matches: 5. CDR3 length equals 14 residues. Germline CDR1 is SGHVS and CDR2 is FQNEAQ. The CDR3 is CASSTRQGYNEQFF. In nucleotides, the CDR3 is TGTGCCAGCAGCACCAGACAGGGATACAATGAGCAGTTCTTC.

This chain links TRBV19 with TRBJ1-5, with 9 bases that match TRBD1. Germline V gene data show CDR1 as LNHDA and CDR2 as SQIVND (reference sequence). After removal of 5 bases from V and 2 bases from J, the junction contained 22 bases not matched to a gene. The CDR3 totals 21 residues. The CDR3: CASSPPPDRGASVFGNQPQHF. The CDR3 bases are TGTGCCAGTAGTCCCCCCCCGGACAGGGGCGCGTCTGTGTTCGGCAATCAGCCCCAGCATTTT.

The rearrangement uses TRBV7-9 and TRBJ2-3, with D possibly being TRBD2 (5 bases). The CDR3 totals 14 residues. V was pared by 7 bases and J by 2 bases, with 13 bases between. Germline CDR1 reads SEHNR; CDR2 reads FQNEAQ (reference sequence). The CDR3 loop is CASNPGTDTDTQYF. DNA for the CDR3: TGTGCCAGCAACCCGGGAACAGACACAGATACGCAGTATTTT.

This clone came up once. The chain is built from TRBV9 and TRBJ2-3, with TRBD2 as a possible D gene (6 bases). Per the germline V gene, CDR1 is SGDLS and CDR2 is YYNGEE. The CDR3 has 15 residues. V was shortened by 0 bases and J by 6 bases, with 14 bases between the two germline ends. The CDR3 is CASSVDAGSVDTQYF. The CDR3 region has the DNA TGTGCCAGCAGCGTAGACGCCGGGAGTGTGGATACGCAGTATTTT. The full variable domain, rest sourced from reference TRBV9 and TRBJ2-3, is DSGVTQTPKHLITATGQRVTLRCSPRSGDLSVYWYQQSLDQGLQFLIQYYNGEERAKGNILERFSAQQFPDLHSELNLSSLELGDSALYFCASSVDAGSVDTQYFGPGTRLTVL.

The chain links TRBV10-3 to TRBJ1-1, with TRBD1 as a possible D gene (6 bases). V was trimmed by 3 bases and J by 4 bases, leaving 15 bases between them. The CDR3 covers 15 residues. Germline V gene lookup returns CDR1 ENHRY and CDR2 SYGVKD. CDR3 nucleotide sequence: TGTGCCATCAGTGAAAGGGAACAGGGCATCACTGAAGCTTTCTTT. Its translation: CAISEREQGITEAFF.

The V call is TRBV6-5, the J call TRBJ1-1, with D maybe TRBD1 (5 bases). Germline loops: CDR1 MNHEY, CDR2 SVGAGI. This CDR3 spans 12 amino acids. Trimming took off 5 bases at V and 3 bases at J, with 7 bases between the two ends. CDR3 in DNA: TGTGCCAGCAGTCGACAGTACACTGAAGCTTTCTTT. Translation: CASSRQYTEAFF.

V and J are TRBV19 and TRBJ1-1; 7 nucleotides line up with TRBD1. This CDR3 has 14 amino acids. Looked up from germline, CDR1 is LNHDA and CDR2 is SQIVND (reference sequence). V trimming: 4 bases; J trimming: 4 bases; junction bases outside the gene matches: 6. This chain's CDR3 is CASSNRQGGTEAFF. The CDR3 DNA reads TGTGCCAGTAGTAACCGACAGGGTGGCACTGAAGCTTTCTTT.

CDR3 bases: TGTGCCAGCATCTCCCCCGGGACAGGGAACGAAAAACTGTTTTTT. Its translation: CASISPGTGNEKLFF. The genes are TRBV6-5 and TRBJ1-4, with 9 positions matching TRBD1. The CDR3 extends over 15 amino acids. V lost 7 bases, J lost 8 bases, and 11 bases stayed unmatched. The germline gives CDR1 MNHEY, CDR2 SVGAGI.

The chain links TRBV6-5 to TRBJ1-3, with a weak D call TRBD1 (5 bases). CDR1 and CDR2 (germline): MNHEY, SVGAGI. This CDR3 region has 11 residues. Trimming left V 5 bases short and J 11 bases short, with 10 bases between. CDR3 region: CASSPGGSIYF. CDR3 sequence (DNA): TGTGCCAGCAGTCCTGGGGGGTCCATATATTTT.

This clone was observed a handful of times. This chain joins TRBV10-1 and TRBJ2-2; the D is unclear. Trimming took off 3 bases at V and 5 bases at J, with 7 bases between the two ends. There are 13 residues in the CDR3. Germline CDR1 and CDR2: WNHNN and SYGVQD (reference sequence). CDR3 in amino acids: CASSDFRTGELFF. CDR3 in DNA: TGCGCCAGCAGTGATTTTCGGACCGGGGAGCTGTTTTTT.

The CDR3 protein is CASSLEGLAPYEQYF. The CDR3 nucleotides are TGTGCCAGCAGCTTAGAGGGACTAGCTCCCTACGAGCAGTACTTC. The V gene is TRBV7-9, the J gene TRBJ2-7; 9 bases fit TRBD2. CDR3 length: 15 residues. V shed 1 base and J 2 bases; nucleotides not matched to a gene: 3. CDR1 is SEHNR and CDR2 is FQNEAQ in the germline V gene (reference sequence).

The chain carries TRBV11-2 and TRBJ2-5; 7 bases map to TRBD1. The V gene end was trimmed by 1 base and the J gene end by 5 bases; junction bases not matched to a gene: 10. This CDR3 contains 16 residues. The germline V gene encodes CDR1 SGHAT and CDR2 FQNNGV. CDR3 DNA: TGTGCCAGCAGCTTAGTCGGGCAGGGGGTTACGGAGACCCAGTACTTC. As protein: CASSLVGQGVTETQYF.